Listed below are T cell receptor beta chains from one sample, sequenced in a study of tumor-infiltrating lymphocytes in primary liver carcinoma. TCRdb recomputed calls from the multiplex PCR reads with MiXCR, one row per CDR3 protein. The data contain about 120,000 distinct CDR3 sequences, about two thirds of them singletons. Specimen: tumor-adjacent normal liver tissue. Receptors were obtained from an older woman with primary liver carcinoma and hepatitis B virus infection. Each CDR3 is given with its conserved first and last residue. Fields, in order: V gene, J gene, D gene, clone size, CDR3 DNA, CDR3 protein. The D gene is left open where the match is weak. Size values are once, few and many counts, or a class for expanded clones, and some rows have none.

v_gene: TRBV5-1
j_gene: TRBJ2-2
d_gene: .
abundance: .
CDR3nt: TGCCCCAGCAGCTTGACGGGAGACACCGGGGAGCTGTTTTTT
CDR3aa: CPSSLTGDTGELFF

v_gene: TRBV29-1
j_gene: TRBJ1-1
d_gene: .
abundance: many
CDR3nt: TGCAGCGGGGGTAGACAGGACCCTTCGTACACTGAAGCTTTCTTT
CDR3aa: CSGGRQDPSYTEAFF

v_gene: TRBV28
j_gene: TRBJ2-5
d_gene: .
abundance: many
CDR3nt: TGTGCCAGCAGTTTTCCTGGACGGTCAATCCAAGAGACCCAGTACTTC
CDR3aa: CASSFPGRSIQETQYF

v_gene: TRBV11-2
j_gene: TRBJ2-5
d_gene: .
abundance: .
CDR3nt: TGTGCCAGCAGTTGGCGGGGGCTACAAGATACTCAGTACTTC
CDR3aa: CASSWRGLQDTQYF

v_gene: TRBV14
j_gene: TRBJ2-7
d_gene: TRBD1
abundance: many
CDR3nt: TGTGCCAGCAGCCAACCGGGACAGAGCTACGAGCAGTACTTC
CDR3aa: CASSQPGQSYEQYF

v_gene: TRBV10-3
j_gene: TRBJ2-7
d_gene: .
abundance: .
CDR3nt: TGTGCCATCAGTACCGACCCCTACGAGCAGTACTTC
CDR3aa: CAISTDPYEQYF

v_gene: TRBV5-1
j_gene: TRBJ1-1
d_gene: TRBD1
abundance: .
CDR3nt: TGCGCCAGCAGCTCGGGAGGACAGGGATTGGCTGAAGCTTTCTTT
CDR3aa: CASSSGGQGLAEAFF

v_gene: TRBV5-6
j_gene: TRBJ2-6
d_gene: TRBD1
abundance: .
CDR3nt: TGTGCCAGCATCGGGACAGGGCCCCACTCTGGGGCCAACGTCCTGACTTTC
CDR3aa: CASIGTGPHSGANVLTF

v_gene: TRBV11-2
j_gene: TRBJ2-3
d_gene: TRBD2
abundance: .
CDR3nt: TGTGCCAGCAACTTAAGGGGCCTAGCGGGATTGAGATTCCGCACAGATACGCGGTATTTT
CDR3aa: CASNLRGLAGLRFRTDTRYF

v_gene: TRBV29-1
j_gene: TRBJ2-7
d_gene: TRBD2
abundance: .
CDR3nt: TGCAGCGTTGTGGGACTAGCGGGAGAACGTGACGAGCAGTACTTC
CDR3aa: CSVVGLAGERDEQYF

v_gene: TRBV11-2
j_gene: TRBJ2-1
d_gene: .
abundance: .
CDR3nt: TGCGCCAGCAGCCCTCGTTTAGCCGATGATCAGTTCTTC
CDR3aa: CASSPRLADDQFF

v_gene: TRBV29-1
j_gene: TRBJ2-2
d_gene: .
abundance: .
CDR3nt: TGCAGCGTTGCCGGGGAGAGAAAGACAGGGGAGCTGTTTTTT
CDR3aa: CSVAGERKTGELFF

v_gene: TRBV25-1
j_gene: TRBJ2-1
d_gene: .
abundance: once
CDR3nt: TGTGCCAGCAGTGAATCTAAATTGAATGCGGCCAGCTCCTACAATGAGCAGTCCTTC
CDR3aa: CASSESKLNAASSYNEQSF

v_gene: TRBV5-1
j_gene: TRBJ2-1
d_gene: TRBD2
abundance: .
CDR3nt: TGCGCCAGCAGCCTCGGAAGTCTAGCGGGACTCTACAATGAGCGAGTCTTC
CDR3aa: CASSLGSLAGLYNERVF

v_gene: TRBV29-1
j_gene: TRBJ1-3
d_gene: .
abundance: .
CDR3nt: TGCAGCGTTGTAGGACATCCCTCTGGAAACACCATATATTTT
CDR3aa: CSVVGHPSGNTIYF

v_gene: TRBV6-5
j_gene: TRBJ1-2
d_gene: TRBD1
abundance: many
CDR3nt: TGTGCCAGCAGACAGGGGAGCCATGGCTACACCTTC
CDR3aa: CASRQGSHGYTF

v_gene: TRBV6-1
j_gene: TRBJ2-3
d_gene: TRBD2
abundance: once
CDR3nt: TGTGCCAGCAGTACCCGTGGCGGGAGGGCAGATACGAAGTATTTT
CDR3aa: CASSTRGGRADTKYF

v_gene: TRBV11-2
j_gene: TRBJ1-1
d_gene: .
abundance: medium-sized
CDR3nt: TGTGCCAGCAGCCACTTTCCTGGTGGAATGAACACTGAAGCTTTCTTT
CDR3aa: CASSHFPGGMNTEAFF

v_gene: TRBV12-3/TRBV12-4
j_gene: TRBJ2-7
d_gene: .
abundance: .
CDR3nt: TGTGCCAGCAGTTCCCAGGATGGGGCCGAGCAGTACTTC
CDR3aa: CASSSQDGAEQYF

v_gene: TRBV6-1
j_gene: TRBJ1-1
d_gene: .
abundance: many
CDR3nt: TGTGCCAGCAGCCTCTGGGCGGGCCCCGGCACTGAAGCTTTCTTT
CDR3aa: CASSLWAGPGTEAFF

v_gene: TRBV20-1
j_gene: TRBJ1-2
d_gene: .
abundance: .
CDR3nt: TGCAGTGCTAGAGAGGGGATAGCGAGCTATGGCTACACCTTC
CDR3aa: CSAREGIASYGYTF

v_gene: TRBV12-3/TRBV12-4
j_gene: TRBJ2-7
d_gene: TRBD2
abundance: .
CDR3nt: TGTGCCAGCGGTTTACACCAACTAGCGAAATACGAGCAGTACTTC
CDR3aa: CASGLHQLAKYEQYF

v_gene: TRBV29-1
j_gene: TRBJ1-1
d_gene: .
abundance: .
CDR3nt: TGCAGTGTTTACCCCGGGACAATGAATACTGAAGCTTTCTTT
CDR3aa: CSVYPGTMNTEAFF

v_gene: TRBV6-2/TRBV6-3
j_gene: TRBJ2-3
d_gene: .
abundance: .
CDR3nt: TGTGCCAGCATCCATCGTGGCATGGTGACAGATACGCAGTATTTT
CDR3aa: CASIHRGMVTDTQYF

v_gene: TRBV6-5
j_gene: TRBJ2-3
d_gene: .
abundance: .
CDR3nt: TGCGCCAGCATCGGATTATCGGGGTCAGATACGCAGTATTTC
CDR3aa: CASIGLSGSDTQYF

v_gene: TRBV28
j_gene: TRBJ1-5
d_gene: TRBD1
abundance: .
CDR3nt: TGTACCAGCAGTGCGCAGGGGGGGTTTCAGCCCCAGCATTTT
CDR3aa: CTSSAQGGFQPQHF

v_gene: TRBV12-3/TRBV12-4
j_gene: TRBJ1-3
d_gene: .
abundance: .
CDR3nt: TGTGTCAGCAGTACACAGGGAAACACCATATATTTT
CDR3aa: CVSSTQGNTIYF